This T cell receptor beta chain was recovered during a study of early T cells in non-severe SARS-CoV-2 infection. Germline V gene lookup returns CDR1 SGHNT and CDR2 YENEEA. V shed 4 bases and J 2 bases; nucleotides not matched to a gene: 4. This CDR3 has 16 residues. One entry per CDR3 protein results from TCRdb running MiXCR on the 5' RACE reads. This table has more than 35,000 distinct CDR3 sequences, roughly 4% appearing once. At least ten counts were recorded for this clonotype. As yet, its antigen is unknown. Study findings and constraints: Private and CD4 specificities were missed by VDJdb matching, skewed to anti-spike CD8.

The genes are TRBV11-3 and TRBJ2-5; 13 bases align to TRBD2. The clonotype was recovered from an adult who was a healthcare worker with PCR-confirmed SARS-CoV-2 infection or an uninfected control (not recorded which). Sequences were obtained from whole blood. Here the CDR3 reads CASSSGGLAGQETQYF. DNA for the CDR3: TGTGCCAGCAGCTCCGGGGGACTAGCGGGGCAAGAGACCCAGTACTTC.